Following are 23 T cell receptor beta chains from one sample sequenced in a study of blood T cell repertoires in COVID-19. Sequencing used immunoSEQ multiplex PCR; TCRdb keeps in-frame clones, though not all of them. The data show 45,000 to 50,000 clones, about 90% seen once. Sequenced sample: peripheral blood. The source is a man between 45 and 60 years old with acute or convalescent COVID-19.

This clone was seen just once. The V gene is TRBV9, the J gene TRBJ2-3, with D possibly matching TRBD1 (6 bases). Germline CDR1 SGDLS, CDR2 YYNGEE. V shed 3 bases and J shed 0 bases, with 11 bases lying between them. This CDR3 has 15 amino acids. The CDR3: CASSAYGQSTDTQYF. The CDR3, as DNA: TGTGCCAGCAGCGCGTATGGACAGAGCACAGATACGCAGTATTTT.

CDR3 in DNA: TGTGCCAGCAGCTTTTACAGGGATTTCGCCACTGAAGCTTTCTTT. Protein sequence: CASSFYRDFATEAFF. The V gene is TRBV7-9, the J gene TRBJ1-1; TRBD1 might be the D (6 bases). This CDR3 has 15 residues. Trimming left V 3 bases short and J 4 bases short, with 15 bases between. Germline V gene sequence: CDR1 SEHNR, CDR2 FQNEAQ (reference sequence).

This clone was observed a handful of times. The chain has TRBV3-1 (or the pseudogene TRBV3-2) and TRBJ2-2, with 9 nucleotides matching TRBD1. Per the germline V gene, CDR1 is LGHDT and CDR2 is YNNKEL (reference sequence). The CDR3 runs 14 residues. V lost 3 bases and J lost 7; bases outside the gene matches: 3. CDR3 in DNA: TGTGCCAGCAGCCATGGACAGGGGTTCGGGGAGCTGTTTTTT. Protein sequence: CASSHGQGFGELFF.

CDR3 residues: CASRGGLGTQYF. CDR3 nucleotides: TGCGCCAGCAGGGGGGGGCTCGGGACCCAGTACTTC. The rearrangement links TRBV4-1 to TRBJ2-5, with D tentatively TRBD2 (7 bases). V was shortened by 6 bases and J by 7 bases, with 12 bases between the two germline ends. The CDR3 is 12 amino acids. Germline V gene lookup returns CDR1 MGHRA and CDR2 YSYEKL.

CDR3 coding DNA: TGCGCCAGCAGCCGAGACCAGGTCCCTTCTGGGGCCAACGTCCTGACTTTC. Its protein is CASSRDQVPSGANVLTF. The chain links TRBV5-1 to TRBJ2-6; D is ambiguous. CDR1 SGHRS and CDR2 YFSETQ come from the germline V gene. Trimming shortened V by 4 bases and J by 1 base, and 15 bases separated the two germline ends. This CDR3 region has 17 residues.

This chain joins TRBV4-1 and TRBJ2-7; 7 nucleotides line up with TRBD1. V trimming: 6 bases; J trimming: 0 bases; junction bases outside the gene matches: 5. Per the germline V gene, CDR1 is MGHRA and CDR2 is YSYEKL. The CDR3 length is 14 residues. CDR3 amino acids: CASRSDRYSYEQYF. The CDR3 bases are TGCGCCAGCAGATCGGACAGGTACTCCTACGAGCAGTACTTC.

The chain combines TRBV10-3 with TRBJ2-3; 9 nucleotides agree with TRBD2. The length of the CDR3 is 13 residues. Trimming took 4 bases from V and 9 from J; bases not matched to a gene: 5. CDR1 and CDR2 from the germline V gene are ENHRY and SYGVKD. The CDR3 loop is CAISVTLAGTQYF. Written as DNA, the CDR3 is TGTGCCATCAGTGTGACACTAGCGGGCACGCAGTATTTT.

The rearrangement links TRBV11-2 to TRBJ1-2; weak D call: TRBD1 (5 bases). V was shortened by 1 base and J by 4 bases, with 10 bases between the two germline ends. Germline CDR1 is SGHAT and CDR2 is FQNNGV. The CDR3 has 14 amino acids. For the CDR3, the DNA is TGTGCCAGCAGCTTAGCCCCCGGGGGCTATGGCTACACCTTC. Translation: CASSLAPGGYGYTF.

V is TRBV5-1 and J is TRBJ2-7; 9 positions agree with TRBD1. Germline CDR1 SGHRS, CDR2 YFSETQ. The CDR3 runs to 15 residues. The V and J ends lost 4 bases and 3 bases, in that order; junction bases with no gene match: 8. This chain's CDR3 is CASSLNRGPNYEQYF. DNA for the CDR3: TGCGCCAGCAGCCTTAACAGGGGGCCGAACTACGAGCAGTACTTC.

The chain combines TRBV19 with TRBJ1-2, with D unresolved. Per germline, CDR1 LNHDA and CDR2 SQIVND (reference sequence). The CDR3 totals 12 residues. V was cut by 8 bases and J by 3 bases, with 10 bases left in between. The chain's CDR3 is CASSREDYGYTF. Here the CDR3 DNA reads TGTGCCAGTTCCCGGGAAGACTATGGCTACACCTTC.

This clone was detected only a few times. V usage is TRBV3-1 (or the pseudogene TRBV3-2) and J usage is TRBJ1-2; unclear D gene. V dropped 4 bases and J dropped 1 base, with 7 bases sitting between them. The CDR3 extends over 13 amino acids. CDR1 and CDR2 (germline): LGHDT, YNNKEL (reference sequence). In DNA form, the CDR3 reads TGTGCCAGCAGCCCCCGGGATAACTATGGCTACACCTTC. Amino acid sequence: CASSPRDNYGYTF.

The chain is built from TRBV10-1 and TRBJ1-1; D is unclear. The germline V gene has CDR1 WNHNN and CDR2 SYGVQD (reference sequence). The CDR3 sequence is 13 residues long. Trimming took off 7 bases at V and 0 bases at J, with 9 bases between the two ends. The CDR3 spells CASMANLNTEAFF. The CDR3 bases are TGCGCCAGCATGGCCAACCTGAACACTGAAGCTTTCTTT.

The chain joins TRBV13 to TRBJ1-3; a possible D gene is TRBD1 (6 bases). The CDR3 covers 17 residues. Trimming pared 1 base from V and 1 base from J, leaving 14 bases between. Germline CDR1 PRHDT, CDR2 FYEKMQ (reference sequence). The CDR3 region is CASSLEGGGLSGNTIYF. The CDR3 coding sequence is TGTGCCAGCAGCTTAGAGGGAGGGGGTCTGTCTGGAAACACCATATATTTT.

The chain couples TRBV19 to TRBJ1-3, with a tentative D call TRBD1 (5 bases). The V end was cut by 6 bases, the J end by 7 bases, with 13 bases between. This CDR3 contains 13 residues. CDR1 and CDR2 from the germline V gene are LNHDA and SQIVND (reference sequence). This CDR3 reads CASSPVGTNTIYF. The CDR3 nucleotides read TGTGCCAGTAGCCCGGTGGGGACTAACACCATATATTTT.

The chain couples TRBV7-8 to TRBJ1-1; the D is unclear. Germline V CDR1 and CDR2: SGHVS, FQNEAQ. Trimming took 5 bases from V and 0 from J, leaving 7 bases between them. CDR3 length: 13 residues. CDR3 nucleotide sequence: TGTGCCAGCAGCGCGGGAGTGAACACTGAAGCTTTCTTT. This translates into CASSAGVNTEAFF.

The V gene is TRBV6-5, the J gene TRBJ1-2; perhaps TRBD1 as D (6 bases). The CDR3 has 14 residues. V gave up 7 bases and J gave up 1 base, with 13 bases separating them. Looked up from germline, CDR1 is MNHEY and CDR2 is SVGAGI. The CDR3 DNA sequence: TGTGCCAGCATTTCCGACAGGATTAACTATGGCTACACCTTC. Its translation: CASISDRINYGYTF.

V usage is TRBV6-5 and J usage is TRBJ1-3; no firm D call. Germline CDR1 and CDR2: MNHEY and SVGAGI. The length of the CDR3 is 16 residues. Trimming removed 0 bases at V and 0 bases at J, with 9 bases between. CDR3 coding DNA: TGTGCCAGCAGTTACTCCGGGAACCTCTCTGGAAACACCATATATTTT. Protein product: CASSYSGNLSGNTIYF.

The V and J genes are TRBV29-1 and TRBJ2-1; 7 bases match TRBD1. The CDR3 contains 14 residues. The V gene end was trimmed by 5 bases and the J gene end by 4 bases; junction bases not matched to a gene: 8. Per germline, CDR1 SQVTM and CDR2 ANQGSEA. The CDR3 spells CSVYNRGYYNEQFF. The CDR3 region has the DNA TGCAGCGTTTACAACAGGGGCTATTACAATGAGCAGTTCTTC.

J is TRBJ2-1 and V is TRBV3-1 (or the pseudogene TRBV3-2); weak D call: TRBD1 (5 bases). Between the trimmed V and J ends, which lost 5 bases and 1 base, there was a span of 12 bases. The germline gives CDR1 LGHDT, CDR2 YNNKEL (reference sequence). The CDR3 contains 15 residues. In DNA form, the CDR3 reads TGTGCCAGCAGCAAAAAGGGGTTGTCCTACAATGAGCAGTTCTTC. This translates into CASSKKGLSYNEQFF.

Only one count was recorded for this clone. This chain connects TRBV5-1 to TRBJ2-1; D is unresolved. This CDR3 contains 12 residues. V lost 0 bases, J lost 11 bases, and 9 bases lay in between. CDR1 SGHRS and CDR2 YFSETQ come from the germline V gene. The CDR3 sequence: CASSLDQSQQFF. In nucleotides, the CDR3 is TGCGCCAGCAGCTTGGACCAAAGCCAGCAGTTCTTC.

The rearrangement uses TRBV7-2 and TRBJ1-5, with D hard to call. Germline V gives CDR1 SGHTA, CDR2 FQGNSA. The germline V and J ends were trimmed by 5 bases and 5 bases, with 10 bases remaining between them. The CDR3 extends over 13 amino acids. CDR3 coding DNA: TGTGCCAGCAGCCTTACAGTGGATCAGCCCCAGCATTTT. As protein: CASSLTVDQPQHF.

The gene calls are TRBV7-9 and TRBJ2-5; 9 bases fit TRBD1. V dropped 5 bases and J dropped 5; count of bases not matched to a gene: 6. This CDR3 spans 14 amino acids. CDR1 and CDR2 (germline): SEHNR, FQNEAQ (reference sequence). Written as DNA, the CDR3 is TGTGCCAGCAGCCCACCACAGGGGGCTGAGACCCAGTACTTC. As protein: CASSPPQGAETQYF.

V and J are TRBV6-5 and TRBJ1-1; 8 nucleotides agree with TRBD1. Trimming cost V 5 bases and J 5 bases; bases outside gene matches: 7. CDR3 length: 14 amino acids. Germline V lookup: CDR1 MNHEY, CDR2 SVGAGI. CDR3 protein: CASSPGQGVTEAFF. Here the CDR3 DNA reads TGTGCCAGCAGTCCTGGACAGGGAGTAACTGAAGCTTTCTTT.